This T cell receptor (beta chain) was documented in a study of human T cells and chemical hapten exposure. Background on the study: There were weekly diphenylcyclopropenone doses to the scalp for patients throughout the roughly 25-week study.

In the authors' methods: Counting gave a median of 95,638 TCRs per sample, with values ranging from about 23,224 to 690,600. Using its own MiXCR run on the RACE reads, TCRdb lists one record per CDR3 protein. The V and J calls here are based on TCRdb, not the publication. Of roughly 380,000 distinct CDR3 sequences listed, roughly 6.3% are singletons. The sample's time point: patch test 2, 6 weeks after DPC sensitization. Treatment meaning: therapeutic diphenylcyclopropenone sensitization with weekly scalp DPC. This clonotype showed up many times. Its antigen remains unknown. The study, taken as a whole, reports: Expanded TCR counts at PT1 were positively correlated with the patch test score. Healthy people's immune response may differ from that of the donors, who had alopecia.

The sequence came from a young woman with alopecia areata. Some clones in this sample may be carry-over from other donors' samples. The sample here was whole blood, taken in connection with sensitization to the hapten diphenylcyclopropenone (DPC).

Written as DNA, the CDR3 is TGTGCTTCAACCCCGGGGGAAGCAGATACGCAGTATTTT. Its protein is CASTPGEADTQYF. V is TRBV6-1 and J is TRBJ2-3; TRBD2 is a possible D gene (6 bases). CDR3 length: 13 amino acids. CDR1 MNHNS and CDR2 SASEGT come from the germline V gene.